This T cell receptor beta chain was sequenced during a study of breast tumors, draining lymph nodes, adjacent tissues. Each CDR3 protein is one row after TCRdb ran MiXCR on the multiplex PCR reads. Among about 140,000 distinct CDR3 sequences, around a third were seen once, and the ten largest hold 2% to 2.5%. The lymph nodes were axillary draining lymph nodes from breast cancer patients. Findings and caveats of the study: Compared with lymph nodes, tumors were less diverse; compared with nontumor tissue, more. Findings are consistent with lymph node origin and intratumoral expansion of most tumor T cells. Tumor T cell lymph node origin was a supported hypothesis, not proven. Tumor and nontumor repertoires were significantly more similar in luminal-like than in basal-like breast cancer.

The germline gives CDR1 SGHAT, CDR2 FQNNGV. The V and J ends lost 5 bases and 13 bases, in that order; junction bases with no gene match: 10. This CDR3 contains 13 residues. At least ten counts were recorded for this clonotype. The antigen is unknown. The sample was axillary lymph node tissue. V is TRBV11-2 and J is TRBJ2-1; TRBD2 matches at 8 bases. This sequence was found in a female donor with breast cancer. Some clones in this sample may be carry-over from other donors' samples. The CDR3 region is CASSPGSGGAQFF. The CDR3 DNA reads as TGTGCCAGCAGCCCCGGCTCCGGGGGGGCTCAGTTCTTC.